What follows are 18 T cell receptor beta chains derived from one specimen sequenced in a study of OX40 agonist ivuxolimab in advanced cancers. The protocol was immunoSEQ multiplex PCR, while the TCRdb copy is restricted to in-frame clones and leaves out a portion. This table holds about 54,000 clones, approximately 88% found once. Sequenced material: CD4+ or CD8+ T cells sorted from blood, taken in a trial of the OX40 agonist ivuxolimab. The origin of the receptors is an adult with an advanced solid tumor such as melanoma, head and neck, liver or kidney cancer.

This CDR3 is CASSRYSGENYEQYF. Written as DNA, the CDR3 is TGTGCCAGTAGTAGATATAGCGGGGAGAACTACGAGCAGTACTTC. V is TRBV19 and J is TRBJ2-7; 8 bases line up with TRBD2. CDR1 is LNHDA and CDR2 is SQIVND in the germline V gene (reference sequence). Losses at the gene ends were 4 bases for V and 3 bases for J; bases not matched to a gene: 8. This CDR3 contains 15 residues. Full variable domain (outside the CDR3, taken from reference TRBV19 and TRBJ2-7): DGGITQSPKYLFRKEGQNVTLSCEQNLNHDAMYWYRQDPGQGLRLIYYSQIVNDFQKGDIAEGYSVSREKKESFPLTVTSAQKNPTAFYLCASSRYSGENYEQYFGPGTRLTVT.

The rearrangement joins TRBV6-6 to TRBJ2-7; the D gene is possibly TRBD2 (6 bases). The germline CDR1 and CDR2 sequences are MNHNY and SVGAGI (reference sequence). V was trimmed by 2 bases and J by 6 bases, leaving 14 bases between them. The CDR3 spans 14 residues. The CDR3 DNA reads TGTGCCAGCAGTTACGACCGATCGCGGGGCGAGCAGTACTTC. It is translated as CASSYDRSRGEQYF.

This chain links TRBV30 with TRBJ2-7; 7 bases match TRBD2. Germline V gene lookup returns CDR1 GTSNPN and CDR2 SVGIG (reference sequence). Trimming removed 3 bases from V and 3 bases from J; junction bases left unmatched: 2. The CDR3 runs to 12 residues. The DNA for the CDR3 is TGTGCCTGGAGGGCTAGCGGCTACGAGCAGTACTTC. It specifies CAWRASGYEQYF.

V and J are TRBV28 and TRBJ2-3; D call uncertain. Trimming took off 4 bases at V and 0 bases at J, with 8 bases between the two ends. CDR1 and CDR2 from the germline V gene are MDHEN and SYDVKM. This CDR3 has 14 amino acids. As DNA, the CDR3 is TGTGCCAGCAGTTCCGGCGGTAGCACAGATACGCAGTATTTT. Its translation is CASSSGGSTDTQYF.

The chain joins TRBV11-2 to TRBJ2-1, with TRBD2 as a possible D gene (6 bases). The V gene lost 3 bases and the J gene lost 7 bases, with 25 bases spanning the gap. This CDR3 contains 18 residues. Germline loops: CDR1 SGHAT, CDR2 FQNNGV. The CDR3 region is CASSFNLVSGPRGNEQFF. The CDR3 bases are TGTGCCAGCAGCTTTAACTTGGTTAGCGGCCCCCGGGGGAATGAGCAGTTCTTC.

The chain is built from TRBV30 and TRBJ1-1; D is undetermined. Trimming shortened V by 2 bases and J by 6 bases, and 7 bases separated the two germline ends. The CDR3 has 11 amino acids. Per the germline V gene, CDR1 is GTSNPN and CDR2 is SVGIG (reference sequence). The CDR3 reads CAWSWYAEAFF. The DNA of the CDR3 is TGTGCCTGGAGTTGGTACGCTGAAGCTTTCTTT.

V and J are TRBV19 and TRBJ1-5; D remains ambiguous. CDR1 and CDR2 (germline): LNHDA, SQIVND (reference sequence). The CDR3 totals 13 residues. Trimming pared 2 bases from V and 2 bases from J, leaving 4 bases between. The CDR3 spells CASSIWGNQPQHF. DNA of the CDR3: TGTGCCAGTAGTATATGGGGCAATCAGCCCCAGCATTTT.

The CDR3 nucleotides read TGTGCCTGGAGTATAGGGCAGCTTAGCAATCAGCCCCAGCATTTT. Amino acid sequence: CAWSIGQLSNQPQHF. The V and J genes are TRBV30 and TRBJ1-5; no clear D gene. Germline CDR1 GTSNPN, CDR2 SVGIG (reference sequence). Trimming removed 2 bases at V and 0 bases at J, with 11 bases between. This CDR3 region has 15 residues.

V and J are TRBV19 and TRBJ1-5; 8 positions match TRBD1. The germline gives CDR1 LNHDA, CDR2 SQIVND (reference sequence). The length of the CDR3 is 14 residues. The trim removed 6 bases at V and 7 bases at J, leaving 8 bases unmatched. CDR3 nucleotide sequence: TGTGCCAGTAGCAAGCAAACAGGGGGGCAGCCCCAGCATTTT. It specifies CASSKQTGGQPQHF.

The chain couples TRBV29-1 to TRBJ1-2, with 9 bases matching TRBD1. This CDR3 is built from 14 residues. V was pared by 6 bases and J by 6 bases, with 11 bases of the junction left unmatched. The germline V gene has CDR1 SQVTM and CDR2 ANQGSEA. CDR3 nucleotide sequence: TGCAGCGTAGGGGAAGTCCGGGACAGGGATGGCTACACCTTC. Its translation is CSVGEVRDRDGYTF.

The rearrangement joins TRBV28 to TRBJ1-5; no firm D call. CDR1 and CDR2 (germline): MDHEN, SYDVKM. This CDR3 is built from 15 residues. V dropped 5 bases and J dropped 1 base, with 12 bases sitting between them. In nucleotides, the CDR3 is TGTGCCAGCAGTCCTAGGACTCCGAGCAATCAGCCCCAGCATTTT. Its protein is CASSPRTPSNQPQHF. Full variable domain (outside the CDR3, taken from reference TRBV28 and TRBJ1-5): DVKVTQSSRYLVKRTGEKVFLECVQDMDHENMFWYRQDPGLGLRLIYFSYDVKMKEKGDIPEGYSVSREKKERFSLILESASTNQTSMYLCASSPRTPSNQPQHFGDGTRLSIL.

J is TRBJ2-5 and V is TRBV20-1; D may be TRBD1 or TRBD2 (5 bases each). The CDR3 has 11 amino acids. V dropped 5 bases and J dropped 2 bases, with 6 bases sitting between them. Germline V gene data show CDR1 as DFQATT and CDR2 as SNEGSKA (reference sequence). The CDR3 region has the DNA TGCAGTGCTTGGGGGCAAGAGACCCAGTACTTC. It yields the protein CSAWGQETQYF.

This clone was counted a single time. The rearrangement joins TRBV2 to TRBJ1-4; D ambiguous. Trimming took 5 bases from V and 0 from J, leaving 13 bases between them. This CDR3 has 16 amino acids. Germline values: CDR1 SNHLY, CDR2 FYNNEI. In nucleotides, the CDR3 is TGTGCCAGCAGTCCGGACGGCCTTGCAACTAATGAAAAACTGTTTTTT. This gives the protein CASSPDGLATNEKLFF.

V gene TRBV5-4 combines with J gene TRBJ1-1; TRBD1 is a possible D gene (5 bases). Trimming cost V 4 bases and J 4 bases, with 14 bases left between them. In germline, CDR1 is SGHNT, CDR2 YYREEE (reference sequence). The CDR3 consists of 14 residues. In DNA form, the CDR3 reads TGTGCCAGCAGCCAGGGTGGGTTTGTCACTGAAGCTTTCTTT. Translated, it gives CASSQGGFVTEAFF.

This chain connects TRBV10-3 to TRBJ1-4, with D unresolved. Trimming shortened V by 11 bases and J by 3 bases, and 7 bases separated the two germline ends. CDR3 length equals 11 residues. Germline V gives CDR1 ENHRY, CDR2 SYGVKD. CDR3 nucleotides: TGTGCCGCCGGGGCTAATGAAAAACTGTTTTTT. Translating it yields CAAGANEKLFF.

A single count supports this clone. This sequence joins TRBV7-9 and TRBJ2-5, with 10 bases identical to TRBD1. The J call could be wrong; TRBJ2-7 is a better fit for the DNA end. CDR1 is SEHNR and CDR2 is FQNEAQ in the germline V gene (reference sequence). This CDR3 is built from 16 residues. DNA for the CDR3: TGTGCCAGCAGCTTAGGAGGGGGACAGGGGCTCTACGAGCAGTACTTC. Amino acid sequence: CASSLGGGQGLYEQYF.

This rearrangement joins TRBV29-1 to TRBJ2-3, with TRBD2 identical over 12 bases. The CDR3 has 13 residues. Trimming took 2 bases from V and 7 from J; bases not matched to a gene: 1. CDR1 SQVTM and CDR2 ANQGSEA come from the germline V gene. The CDR3 coding sequence is TGCAGCGTTGAACTAGCGGGAGGGTATACGCAGTATTTT. The encoded protein is CSVELAGGYTQYF.

This clone was detected only once. The genes are TRBV7-9 and TRBJ2-1; 9 bases are a match to TRBD2. This CDR3 comprises 14 residues. V shed 7 bases, J shed 7 bases, and the junction held 8 bases outside the gene matches. Germline V gives CDR1 SEHNR, CDR2 FQNEAQ (reference sequence). The CDR3 loop reads CASTRGGRENEQFF. CDR3 DNA: TGTGCCAGCACCCGCGGCGGGAGGGAGAATGAGCAGTTCTTC.